These 3 T cell receptor beta chains were all obtained from the same sample, sequenced in a study of blood T cell repertoires in COVID-19. Sequencing used immunoSEQ multiplex PCR; TCRdb keeps in-frame clones, though not all of them. The sample has about 270,000 clones; just over 90% are singletons. Sample: PBMCs or T cells enriched from blood (not recorded which). These receptors were taken from a woman between 40 and 55 years old with acute COVID-19.

This clone was detected only a few times. V is TRBV12-3 or TRBV12-4 and J is TRBJ1-1; D is unclear. This CDR3 contains 13 residues. V was trimmed by 2 bases and J by 2 bases, leaving 6 bases between them. CDR3 bases: TGTGCCAGCAGTTTACAGGCAAACACTGAAGCTTTCTTT. This gives the protein CASSLQANTEAFF.

The rearrangement joins TRBV24-1 to TRBJ1-5, with 8 bases fitting TRBD1. The V and J ends lost 2 bases and 7 bases, in that order; junction bases with no gene match: 3. The CDR3 has 14 residues. Germline lookup yields CDR1 KGHDR and CDR2 SFDVKD. The CDR3 bases are TGTGCCACCAGTGATTGGACAGGGAACCAGCCCCAGCATTTT. This gives the protein CATSDWTGNQPQHF.

V usage is TRBV18 and J usage is TRBJ2-5; TRBD2 is a possible D gene (5 bases). Per germline, CDR1 KGHSH and CDR2 LQKENI. The CDR3 extends over 14 amino acids. Trimming stripped 3 bases from V and 2 bases from J, with 10 bases between. The CDR3 region is CASSPTTVQETQYF. The CDR3 DNA sequence: TGTGCCAGCTCACCGACTACCGTGCAAGAGACCCAGTACTTC.